These 10 T cell receptor beta chains originate from one sample sequenced in a study of blood T cells in healthy people across ages. It was with a sample-barcoded 5' primer and a J-beta primer mix that a second PCR of roughly 6 to 11 cycles was run. TCRdb independently ran MiXCR on the 5' RACE reads; one entry per CDR3 protein. Of approximately 790,000 distinct CDR3 sequences listed, about 62% are singletons. Sequences were obtained from blood. The source of these receptors is a man aged 25-45 years in good health.

This chain uses TRBV9 with TRBJ2-4; no definite D call. Matching the DNA end better, TRBJ2-7 makes the J call doubtful. The CDR3 sequence is 15 residues long. Germline V gene sequence: CDR1 SGDLS, CDR2 YYNGEE. The CDR3 DNA sequence: TGTGCCAGCAGCGTAGGGACCCAGAAAGGCTACGAGCAGTACTTC. This gives the protein CASSVGTQKGYEQYF.

The genes are TRBV9 and TRBJ2-1, with D possibly matching TRBD2 (5 bases). Trimming removed 4 bases from V and 5 bases from J, with 19 bases in between. Germline CDR1 reads SGDLS; CDR2 reads YYNGEE. This CDR3 is 16 amino acids long. CDR3 in DNA: TGTGCCAGCAGCCCCCGGGCGGGCACGACTGACAATGAGCAGTTCTTC. It codes for CASSPRAGTTDNEQFF.

This clonotype appeared a few times. The CDR3 nucleotides are TGCGCCAGCAGCCTTTTGGGCAGCGAGGGGAATGAGCAGTTCTTC. The encoded protein is CASSLLGSEGNEQFF. This sequence joins TRBV5-1 and TRBJ2-1, with D perhaps being TRBD1 or TRBD2 (5 bases each). The CDR3 has 15 amino acids. CDR1 SGHRS and CDR2 YFSETQ come from the germline V gene. The ends were cut back, 4 bases at V and 7 bases at J, with 18 bases in the middle.

The CDR3: CASSVGATGNQPQHF. Written as DNA, the CDR3 is TGTGCCAGCAGCGTAGGTGCTACGGGCAATCAGCCCCAGCATTTT. This chain connects TRBV9 to TRBJ1-5; D unresolved. Trimming shortened V by 0 bases and J by 2 bases, and 9 bases separated the two germline ends. Looked up from germline, CDR1 is SGDLS and CDR2 is YYNGEE. The CDR3 covers 15 residues.

The chain uses TRBV10-3 and TRBJ2-6; perhaps D is TRBD1 or TRBD2 (5 bases each). From germline, CDR1 is ENHRY and CDR2 SYGVKD. V was clipped by 3 bases and J by 0 bases, with 12 bases between them. CDR3 length: 17 residues. Here the CDR3 reads CAISEGTGISGANVLTF. CDR3 DNA: TGTGCCATCAGTGAAGGGACCGGGATCTCTGGGGCCAACGTCCTGACTTTC.

This clonotype has only a few counts. The chain combines TRBV28 with TRBJ1-2; a weak D match, TRBD1 (6 bases). The CDR3 runs 12 residues. V lost 6 bases to trimming and J lost 6 bases, with 11 bases between them. Germline loops: CDR1 MDHEN, CDR2 SYDVKM. The CDR3 region is CASRRTVDGYTF. DNA for the CDR3: TGTGCCAGCAGGCGGACAGTCGATGGCTACACCTTC.

The chain has TRBV28 and TRBJ1-1; D gene uncertain. V lost 6 bases and J lost 5, with 10 bases in between. Germline CDR1 and CDR2: MDHEN and SYDVKM. The CDR3 runs 12 residues. The CDR3 nucleotides read TGTGCCAGCAGCCCCTACGGAACTGAAGCTTTCTTT. Its translation: CASSPYGTEAFF.

V and J are TRBV5-1 and TRBJ2-5, with a tentative D call TRBD1 (5 bases). The germline gives CDR1 SGHRS, CDR2 YFSETQ. V lost 0 bases to trimming and J lost 5 bases, with 11 bases between them. The CDR3 has 14 residues. The CDR3 region is CASSLGSGMETQYF. Written as DNA, the CDR3 is TGCGCCAGCAGCTTGGGTTCAGGGATGGAGACCCAGTACTTC.

V gene TRBV9 combines with J gene TRBJ1-4; D perhaps matches TRBD1 (6 bases). This CDR3 region has 14 residues. Germline V gene lookup returns CDR1 SGDLS and CDR2 YYNGEE. Trimming took 6 bases from V and 0 from J, leaving 9 bases between them. Written as DNA, the CDR3 is TGTGCCAGCACCAGGGGCGCAACTAATGAAAAACTGTTTTTT. Protein sequence: CASTRGATNEKLFF.

CDR3 in DNA: TGTGCCAGCAGCTATTACAGGGGGAACAACTATGGCTACACCTTC. Its translation: CASSYYRGNNYGYTF. The rearrangement joins TRBV7-2 to TRBJ1-2; 8 bases match TRBD1. Germline assignment: CDR1 SGHTA and CDR2 FQGNSA. Germline trimming cut 4 bases from V and 2 bases from J; bases unmatched to any gene: 6. This CDR3 spans 15 amino acids.